This entry lists 30 T cell receptor beta chains sequenced from one sample in a study of vaccination and CD4 T cells after COVID-19. TCRdb fed the PCR reads into MiXCR, producing one record per CDR3 protein. This sample has about 21,000 distinct CDR3 sequences; more than 45% occur once, and the top ten carry 0.99%. Sequencing was performed on CD4+ T cells from blood, taken before SARS-CoV-2 vaccination. These receptors originate from a human donor who had recovered from COVID-19.

This chain connects TRBV19 to TRBJ2-7, with 7 bases that match TRBD1. Trimming at V came to 4 bases and at J to 2 bases, leaving 5 bases not matched to a gene. The CDR3 totals 14 residues. Germline V CDR1 and CDR2: LNHDA, SQIVND (reference sequence). The CDR3 is CASSTRDSTYEQYF. For the CDR3, the DNA is TGTGCCAGTAGTACCCGGGACAGCACCTACGAGCAGTACTTC. Variable domain in full (rest from reference TRBV19 and TRBJ2-7): DGGITQSPKYLFRKEGQNVTLSCEQNLNHDAMYWYRQDPGQGLRLIYYSQIVNDFQKGDIAEGYSVSREKKESFPLTVTSAQKNPTAFYLCASSTRDSTYEQYFGPGTRLTVT.

V gene TRBV28 combines with J gene TRBJ2-1; D remains ambiguous. Trimming removed 8 bases at V and 3 bases at J, with 11 bases between. This CDR3 region has 13 residues. Germline V lookup: CDR1 MDHEN, CDR2 SYDVKM. CDR3: CASEQLNYNEQFF. CDR3 coding DNA: TGTGCCAGCGAACAGTTAAACTACAATGAGCAGTTCTTC.

The chain uses TRBV4-2 and TRBJ1-1; no reliable D call. Germline V gives CDR1 LGHNA, CDR2 YNFKEQ. This CDR3 spans 15 amino acids. V was trimmed by 2 bases and J by 4 bases, leaving 14 bases between them. The CDR3 nucleotides are TGTGCCAGCAGCCAAAACTTTAAGCAGTCCACTGAAGCTTTCTTT. Translated, it gives CASSQNFKQSTEAFF.

The chain joins TRBV20-1 to TRBJ2-7; TRBD1 matches 10 bases. The CDR3 is 10 residues long. Germline loops: CDR1 DFQATT, CDR2 SNEGSKA (reference sequence). Losses at the gene ends were 6 bases for V and 9 bases for J; bases not matched to a gene: 2. The CDR3 region has the DNA TGCAGTGCCAGGACAGGGGGGCAGTACTTC. It specifies CSARTGGQYF.

This clonotype has more than one count but fewer than ten. The chain is built from TRBV7-9 and TRBJ2-3, with D perhaps TRBD1 or TRBD2 (5 bases each). The V gene lost 7 bases and the J gene lost 4 bases, with 15 bases spanning the gap. The germline V gene encodes CDR1 SEHNR and CDR2 FQNEAQ (reference sequence). CDR3 length: 14 amino acids. CDR3 amino acids: CASTSTWDADTQYF. Written as DNA, the CDR3 is TGTGCCAGCACGTCGACGTGGGACGCAGATACGCAGTATTTT.

This clonotype occurred a few times. The chain uses TRBV24-1 and TRBJ2-7; 9 nucleotides line up with TRBD2. After removal of 8 bases from V and 4 bases from J, the junction contained 17 bases not matched to a gene. The CDR3 runs 17 residues. Germline assignment: CDR1 KGHDR and CDR2 SFDVKD. This CDR3 is CATILSPAGGVWYEQYF. The CDR3 region has the DNA TGTGCCACCATCTTGAGTCCCGCGGGAGGGGTTTGGTACGAGCAGTACTTC.

The rearrangement joins TRBV24-1 to TRBJ2-3, with 10 bases identical to TRBD1. This CDR3 has 16 residues. Per the germline V gene, CDR1 is KGHDR and CDR2 is SFDVKD. V gave up 1 base and J gave up 6 bases; unmatched junction bases: 6. CDR3 residues: CATSDLGDRGPDTQYF. In DNA, the CDR3 is TGTGCCACCAGTGATTTAGGGGACAGGGGTCCCGATACGCAGTATTTT.

The chain couples TRBV20-1 to TRBJ1-5, with unresolved D. There are 13 residues in the CDR3. Deletions cut 2 bases from V and 0 bases from J, with 5 bases between. Germline V lookup: CDR1 DFQATT, CDR2 SNEGSKA (reference sequence). For the CDR3, the DNA is TGCAGTGCTAGAACGTATAGCAATCAGCCCCAGCATTTT. Its translation: CSARTYSNQPQHF.

A remark on this clonotype: One junction end does not reproduce the germline sequence, and a read error may be involved. This rearrangement joins TRBV24-1 to TRBJ2-5; D is perhaps TRBD1 or TRBD2 (5 bases each). The CDR3 runs to 15 residues. Germline V gene sequence: CDR1 KGHDR, CDR2 SFDVKD. CDR3 DNA: TGTGTCACCAGTGACTCCGGGACGGACCAAGAGACCCAGTACTTC. It is translated as CVTSDSGTDQETQYF.

The chain combines TRBV28 with TRBJ1-2, with no clear D. Trimming took off 3 bases at V and 6 bases at J, with 11 bases between the two ends. Germline values: CDR1 MDHEN, CDR2 SYDVKM. This CDR3 has 13 residues. CDR3 nucleotide sequence: TGTGCCAGCAGTTTTTACACAGAGAATGGCTACACCTTC. This gives the protein CASSFYTENGYTF.

Regarding this clonotype: The junction departs from the called germline gene at one end, perhaps through a read error. J is TRBJ1-1 and V is TRBV5-8, with D tentatively TRBD1 (5 bases). Germline values: CDR1 SGHTS, CDR2 YDEGEE. This CDR3 region has 14 residues. In DNA form, the CDR3 reads TGCGCCAGCAGCGGAAGGGGATCCCCCACTGAAGCTTTCTTT. This encodes CASSGRGSPTEAFF. Complete variable domain (other parts from reference TRBV5-8 and TRBJ1-1): EAGVTQSPTHLIKTRGQQATLRCSPISGHTSVYWYQQALGLGLQFLLWYDEGEERNRGNFPPRFSGRQFPNYSSELNVNALELEDSALYLCASSGRGSPTEAFFGQGTRLTVV.

This chain uses TRBV10-3 with TRBJ1-6, with TRBD1 as a possible D gene (6 bases). Trimming shortened V by 6 bases and J by 5 bases, and 14 bases separated the two germline ends. This CDR3 is built from 15 residues. Germline V gene lookup returns CDR1 ENHRY and CDR2 SYGVKD. The CDR3 is CAISERTVNNSPLHF. The CDR3 bases are TGTGCCATCAGCGAACGGACAGTCAATAATTCACCCCTCCACTTT.

This clonotype was seen only a few times. The V call is TRBV19, the J call TRBJ2-7, with 7 bases identical to TRBD2. V lost 5 bases and J lost 0; bases outside the gene matches: 10. Germline-derived CDR1 and CDR2 are LNHDA and SQIVND (reference sequence). The CDR3 extends over 16 amino acids. The CDR3 spells CASSPRGYFSSYEQYF. DNA for the CDR3: TGTGCCAGTAGTCCGCGGGGGTACTTCAGCTCCTACGAGCAGTACTTC.

The chain is built from TRBV9 and TRBJ1-2; D might be TRBD1 (6 bases). V dropped 4 bases and J dropped 4 bases, with 14 bases sitting between them. Germline V gene sequence: CDR1 SGDLS, CDR2 YYNGEE. This CDR3 comprises 14 residues. CDR3 loop: CASSPRRTAYGYTF. CDR3 nucleotides: TGTGCCAGCAGCCCCCGCCGGACAGCCTATGGCTACACCTTC.

The CDR3 nucleotides are TGCGCCAGCAGCAATCTAGCGCTTAGCTCCTACAATGAGCAGTTCTTC. Its protein product is CASSNLALSSYNEQFF. This chain uses TRBV5-1 with TRBJ2-1; possibly TRBD2 for D (6 bases). V lost 4 bases to trimming and J lost 0 bases, with 14 bases between them. Germline CDR1 SGHRS, CDR2 YFSETQ. The CDR3 extends over 16 amino acids.

V is TRBV15 and J is TRBJ1-5; tentative D call: TRBD1 (5 bases). The CDR3 has 18 residues. Germline V gene lookup returns CDR1 LNHNV and CDR2 YYDKDF (reference sequence). V lost 0 bases and J 7 bases, leaving 22 bases between the germline ends. The CDR3 here is CATSRDGSTAEWGQPQHF. In nucleotides, the CDR3 is TGTGCCACCAGCAGAGATGGAAGTACAGCAGAGTGGGGGCAGCCCCAGCATTTT.

This sequence joins TRBV19 and TRBJ1-1, with unresolved D. Germline CDR1 reads LNHDA; CDR2 reads SQIVND (reference sequence). V was trimmed by 2 bases and J by 7 bases, leaving 11 bases between them. The length of the CDR3 is 13 residues. The CDR3 region is CASSITAGDEAFF. The CDR3 region has the DNA TGTGCCAGTAGTATAACAGCTGGAGATGAAGCTTTCTTT.

The V and J genes are TRBV6-1 and TRBJ1-2; D is uncertain. The CDR3 length is 16 residues. Germline CDR1 MNHNS, CDR2 SASEGT. The V end was cut by 6 bases, the J end by 2 bases, with 19 bases between. CDR3 region: CASRQARTHQNYGYTF. The DNA for the CDR3 is TGTGCCAGCAGGCAGGCCAGGACTCATCAAAACTATGGCTACACCTTC.

Turning to this clonotype: At one end the junction does not follow the germline gene, possibly because of a read error. The rearrangement joins TRBV7-7 to TRBJ2-5; D gene unclear. The CDR3 covers 12 residues. CDR1 is SSHAT, CDR2 FNYEAQ, per germline (reference sequence). CDR3 amino acids: CASSAGVGTQYF. In DNA form, the CDR3 reads TGTGCTAGCAGCGCTGGGGTAGGGACCCAGTACTTC.

The CDR3 spells CASSLTEIEAFF. CDR3 bases: TGTGCCAGCAGCCTGACAGAAATTGAAGCTTTCTTT. The V call is TRBV7-9, the J call TRBJ1-1; weak D call: TRBD1 (5 bases). Deletions cut 5 bases from V and 7 bases from J, with 11 bases between. CDR1 and CDR2 (germline): SEHNR, FQNEAQ (reference sequence). The CDR3 consists of 12 residues.

V is TRBV6-1 and J is TRBJ2-7; D ambiguous. Trimming took 6 bases from V and 6 from J, leaving 12 bases between them. CDR3 length: 12 residues. Germline V gene data show CDR1 as MNHNS and CDR2 as SASEGT. The CDR3 DNA reads as TGTGCCAGCAGCCCACCTGGGGTCGAGCAGTACTTC. Its translation: CASSPPGVEQYF.

This clonotype was seen just once. This chain connects TRBV11-1 to TRBJ2-2; D remains unclear. V was pared by 8 bases and J by 6 bases, with 16 bases between. The CDR3 contains 14 residues. Germline V gene lookup returns CDR1 SGHAT and CDR2 FQDESV (reference sequence). In DNA form, the CDR3 reads TGTGCCAGCGCTCGACGTGTCAGCGCCGGGGAGCTGTTTTTT. It is translated as CASARRVSAGELFF.

The J gene is TRBJ2-4, the V gene TRBV19; maybe TRBD1 (6 bases). V dropped 4 bases and J dropped 2 bases, with 12 bases sitting between them. The V gene's germline CDR1 is LNHDA and CDR2 SQIVND (reference sequence). The CDR3 has 15 residues. The CDR3 sequence: CASSRGGTSKNIQYF. The DNA for the CDR3 is TGTGCCAGTAGTAGAGGGGGAACCTCCAAAAACATTCAGTACTTC.

The gene calls are TRBV28 and TRBJ2-3, with D possibly matching TRBD2 (7 bases). Germline V gene data show CDR1 as MDHEN and CDR2 as SYDVKM. V was shortened by 8 bases and J by 0 bases, with 12 bases between the two germline ends. The CDR3 consists of 14 residues. DNA for the CDR3: TGTGCCAGCGGGGGGGGGCCGAGCACAGATACGCAGTATTTT. It encodes CASGGGPSTDTQYF.

The chain links TRBV6-1 to TRBJ2-7, with 7 bases matching TRBD2. Per the germline V gene, CDR1 is MNHNS and CDR2 is SASEGT. CDR3 length equals 13 residues. J was trimmed by 6 bases and V by 6 bases; bases with no gene match: 8. The CDR3 DNA sequence: TGTGCCAGCAGCCGGACTAGTTACTCCGAGCAGTACTTC. Translation: CASSRTSYSEQYF.

The chain couples TRBV19 to TRBJ2-2; D not resolved. Germline V lookup: CDR1 LNHDA, CDR2 SQIVND (reference sequence). The V end was cut by 6 bases, the J end by 5 bases, with 4 bases between. This CDR3 has 11 amino acids. The CDR3 DNA is TGTGCCAGTAGAAAGACCGGGGAGCTGTTTTTT. It is translated as CASRKTGELFF.

This chain connects TRBV19 to TRBJ1-2; D possibly corresponds to TRBD1 (5 bases). Between the trimmed V and J ends, which lost 3 bases and 7 bases, there was a span of 12 bases. Germline lookup yields CDR1 LNHDA and CDR2 SQIVND (reference sequence). The CDR3 is 13 amino acids. The CDR3 DNA sequence: TGTGCCAGTAGTATCGAGGGACGGCGTGGCTACACCTTC. It encodes CASSIEGRRGYTF.

The chain is built from TRBV2 and TRBJ1-1; no firm D call. There are 13 residues in the CDR3. Germline V lookup: CDR1 SNHLY, CDR2 FYNNEI. The V end lost 5 bases, the J end lost 1 base, and 8 bases lay between the germline ends. CDR3 nucleotide sequence: TGTGCCAGCAGTCGCTCCCAGAACACTGAAGCTTTCTTT. Protein product: CASSRSQNTEAFF.

V usage is TRBV19 and J usage is TRBJ1-2; no reliable D call. The CDR3 consists of 14 residues. V lost 3 bases, J lost 8 bases, and 16 bases lay in between. Germline CDR1 reads LNHDA; CDR2 reads SQIVND (reference sequence). Here the CDR3 reads CASSIGGGSGGYTF. The CDR3 DNA is TGTGCCAGTAGTATCGGAGGCGGATCGGGCGGCTACACCTTC. Combining the CDR3 with reference TRBV19 and TRBJ1-2 gives the whole variable domain DGGITQSPKYLFRKEGQNVTLSCEQNLNHDAMYWYRQDPGQGLRLIYYSQIVNDFQKGDIAEGYSVSREKKESFPLTVTSAQKNPTAFYLCASSIGGGSGGYTFGSGTRLTVV.

The chain combines TRBV7-3 with TRBJ1-2; D might be TRBD1 (6 bases). The V gene lost 4 bases and the J gene lost 4 bases, with 10 bases spanning the gap. This CDR3 is 13 amino acids long. Germline CDR1 SGHTA, CDR2 FQGTGA. CDR3: CASSSQGVYGYTF. For the CDR3, the DNA is TGTGCCAGCAGCTCACAGGGTGTCTATGGCTACACCTTC.